This T cell receptor (beta chain) emerged from a study of blood T cell repertoires in COVID-19. Study summary: Sites across the United States, Italy and Spain contributed samples from acute and convalescent COVID-19.

Per the study methods: Scientists estimated how many nucleated cells there were by amplifying reference gene primers. Using immunoSEQ multiplex PCR, the repertoire was profiled, and TCRdb retains in-frame clones only, with some absent. That table is the source of V, J and clone size, and D and trimming were worked out from the DNA. The sample consists of approximately 15,000 clones, 65% to 90% of them appearing once. Germline lookup yields CDR1 SQVTM and CDR2 ANQGSEA. V dropped 4 bases and J dropped 0; count of bases not matched to a gene: 4. The CDR3 is 14 amino acids. What was sequenced was peripheral blood. This chain joins TRBV29-1 and TRBJ2-5; 8 bases map to TRBD2. The sequence derives from a woman between 50 and 59 years old with active or convalescent COVID-19. CDR3 nucleotides: TGCAGCGTTGTTGCTAGCGGGTACCAAGAGACCCAGTACTTC. Amino acids: CSVVASGYQETQYF.